This entry lists 8 T cell receptor beta chains sequenced from one sample in a study of vaccination and CD4 T cells after COVID-19. The treatment denotes: roughly nine-day PBMC culture with coronavirus spike peptide pools or control peptides (ViraFEST assay). Unexposed donor CD4+ T cells predated the COVID-19 pandemic, collected 2011-2018. Oncomine TCR Beta short-read sequencing was applied to DNA from cultured CD4+ T cells. A single record per CDR3 protein comes from TCRdb applying MiXCR to the PCR reads. The table includes 2,500 to 3,000 distinct CDR3 sequences, approximately 40% detected once. Their target antigens are unknown. Sequencing was done on a sample of CD4+ T cells from blood, cultured in vitro. The receptor source for this set is a human donor in good health.

This clonotype was found a few times. The CDR3 sequence: CASSLGTAGLAGVVTQYF. CDR3 coding DNA: TGTGCCAGCAGCTTAGGGACCGCTGGACTAGCGGGGGTTGTGACCCAGTACTTC. J is TRBJ2-5 and V is TRBV7-8; 13 nucleotides match TRBD2. This CDR3 region has 18 residues. Germline CDR1 SGHVS, CDR2 FQNEAQ. V was clipped by 1 base and J by 7 bases; unmatched bases: 12.

V gene TRBV5-4 combines with J gene TRBJ1-1; D call uncertain. The CDR3 totals 14 residues. Germline V lookup: CDR1 SGHNT, CDR2 YYREEE (reference sequence). Trimming took 0 bases from V and 1 from J, leaving 7 bases between them. CDR3 sequence: CASSLGRGNTEAFF. CDR3 in DNA: TGTGCCAGCAGCTTGGGGCGGGGGAACACTGAAGCTTTCTTT.

This clonotype appeared a few times. This sequence joins TRBV6-1 and TRBJ2-3, with TRBD2 as a possible D gene (6 bases). Germline V gene lookup returns CDR1 MNHNS and CDR2 SASEGT. This CDR3 has 14 residues. The V and J ends lost 10 bases and 2 bases respectively, with 16 bases between them. CDR3 DNA: TGTGCCACCAAATCGGGAGAATCCACAGATACGCAGTATTTT. Translation gives CATKSGESTDTQYF.

This sequence joins TRBV20-1 and TRBJ2-5; TRBD2 aligns across 11 bases. Germline values: CDR1 DFQATT, CDR2 SNEGSKA (reference sequence). The CDR3 is 15 residues long. Germline trimming cut 6 bases from V and 0 bases from J; bases unmatched to any gene: 6. The chain's CDR3 is CSAGTSGTYQETQYF. CDR3 in DNA: TGCAGTGCCGGGACTAGCGGAACGTACCAAGAGACCCAGTACTTC.

There are a few counts of this clonotype. This sequence joins TRBV24-1 and TRBJ1-1; D gene unclear. This CDR3 is 15 amino acids long. V lost 2 bases to trimming and J lost 1 base, with 10 bases between them. Germline V gives CDR1 KGHDR, CDR2 SFDVKD. The chain's CDR3 is CATSDSSGGNTEAFF. CDR3 nucleotides: TGTGCCACCAGTGATTCTTCAGGAGGGAACACTGAAGCTTTCTTT.

The chain combines TRBV5-8 with TRBJ1-2; 7 bases line up with TRBD1. The CDR3 spans 13 residues. Losses at the gene ends were 4 bases for V and 7 bases for J; bases not matched to a gene: 7. CDR1 is SGHTS and CDR2 is YDEGEE in the germline V gene. The CDR3: CASSLDRVGGYTF. The CDR3 bases are TGTGCCAGCAGCCTCGACAGGGTTGGTGGCTACACCTTC.

This chain joins TRBV19 and TRBJ2-7; TRBD1 is a possible D gene (5 bases). Trimming stripped 4 bases from V and 1 base from J, with 14 bases between. The CDR3 has 15 amino acids. The germline V gene has CDR1 LNHDA and CDR2 SQIVND (reference sequence). CDR3 in amino acids: CASSTQGVSSYEQYF. CDR3 DNA sequence: TGTGCCAGTAGTACGCAGGGCGTTAGTTCCTACGAGCAGTACTTC.

This clonotype was detected only a few times. The chain's CDR3 is CAIKLGGGMNTEAFF. CDR3 sequence (DNA): TGTGCCATCAAGCTCGGCGGGGGGATGAACACTGAAGCTTTCTTT. The chain employs TRBV10-3 and TRBJ1-1, with D possibly TRBD1 on 5 matching bases. There are 15 residues in the CDR3. Germline-derived CDR1 and CDR2 are ENHRY and SYGVKD. V dropped 7 bases and J dropped 0 bases, with 15 bases sitting between them.